The sequence of this T cell receptor beta chain was determined in a study of T-cell reconstitution after alpha-beta-depleted transplantation in children. Note on this clonotype: Its matching antigen is unknown.

J lost 4 bases, V lost 0 bases, and 12 bases had no gene match. The length of the CDR3 is 17 residues. Germline CDR1 and CDR2: KGHSH and LQKENI. For TCRbeta, the library was prepared with unique molecular identifiers. One entry per CDR3 protein results from TCRdb running MiXCR on the PCR reads. Of around 420,000 distinct CDR3 sequences listed, 15% to 20% are singletons. Regarding the study as a whole: Some patients' high day-60 TCRbeta diversity was traced to surviving recipient T cells and thymic progenitors. Where alpha-beta T cells came from about two months after transplant was reportedly several hundred expanded graft clones.

This clonotype was sampled from a boy younger than two who had a stem cell transplant for Wiskott-Aldrich syndrome, so the T cells may come from the graft donor. The rearrangement joins TRBV18 to TRBJ2-7; 7 positions match TRBD1. The material sequenced was PBMCs, mostly from graft donor cells, taken 360 days after TCRalphabeta/CD19-depleted stem cell transplant. The CDR3 loop is CASSPPGQPDPLYEQYF. For the CDR3, the DNA is TGTGCCAGCTCACCACCGGGACAGCCTGACCCCCTTTACGAGCAGTACTTC. Based on the CDR3 plus reference TRBV18 and TRBJ2-7, the full variable domain is NAGVMQNPRHLVRRRGQEARLRCSPMKGHSHVYWYRQLPEEGLKFMVYLQKENIIDESGMPKERFSAEFPKEGPSILRIQQVVRGDSAAYFCASSPPGQPDPLYEQYFGPGTRLTVT.